The 7 T cell receptor beta chains listed next were all sequenced from one sample in a study of PD-1 blockade in classical Hodgkin lymphoma (dated by TCRdb to 2020 to 2021). Per the publication, the time point label means: newly diagnosed, previously untreated cHL patient sample. Libraries were made using the immunoSEQ multiplex PCR assay. TCRdb obtained this table from immuneACCESS and retained in-frame rearrangements with V and J assigned. These tables miss some clones; where compared with another copy, unresolved V genes account for less than half of the shortfall, and the remainder is unexplained. Present in this sample are 45,000 or so clones, approximately 91% of which were seen just once. The ten largest clonotypes hold around 5% of the sample. The specimen sequenced was peripheral blood mononuclear cells (PBMCs). These receptors were collected from a human donor with classical Hodgkin lymphoma.

The V and J genes are TRBV9 and TRBJ2-1; 11 bases align to TRBD2. Germline trimming cut 3 bases from V and 8 bases from J; bases unmatched to any gene: 7. The CDR3 contains 15 residues. CDR1 is SGDLS and CDR2 is YYNGEE in the germline V gene. CDR3: CASSATSGSFHEQFF. The DNA for the CDR3 is TGTGCCAGCAGCGCTACTAGCGGGAGCTTCCATGAGCAGTTCTTC.

This clone has just one count. The rearrangement joins TRBV10-3 to TRBJ1-2; tentative D call: TRBD1 (5 bases). Looked up from germline, CDR1 is ENHRY and CDR2 is SYGVKD. V was pared by 0 bases and J by 6 bases, with 14 bases between. The length of the CDR3 is 15 residues. In DNA form, the CDR3 reads TGTGCCATCAGTGAGTCCAGGGAGAGGTCGGATGGCTACACCTTC. It codes for CAISESRERSDGYTF.

The V gene is TRBV2, the J gene TRBJ2-2; D is possibly TRBD2 (6 bases). The length of the CDR3 is 16 residues. Trimming cost V 3 bases and J 2 bases, with 13 bases left between them. Germline V CDR1 and CDR2: SNHLY, FYNNEI. In nucleotides, the CDR3 is TGTGCCAGCAGTGAGTCGGGGGTCAATAACACCGGGGAGCTGTTTTTT. Amino acids: CASSESGVNNTGELFF. Full variable domain (remainder filled in from reference TRBV2 and TRBJ2-2): EPEVTQTPSHQVTQMGQEVILRCVPISNHLYFYWYRQILGQKVEFLVSFYNNEISEKSEIFDDQFSVERPDGSNFTLKIRSTKLEDSAMYFCASSESGVNNTGELFFGEGSRLTVL.

This chain uses TRBV5-6 with TRBJ2-7, with D unclear. V was cut by 4 bases and J by 6 bases, with 14 bases left in between. The CDR3 loop spans 13 amino acids. CDR1 SGHDT and CDR2 YYEEEE come from the germline V gene. CDR3 nucleotide sequence: TGTGCCAGCAGCGCCTCGGATAGGGTCGAGCAGTACGTC. Translated, it gives CASSASDRVEQYV.

The chain combines TRBV14 with TRBJ2-5; the match to TRBD2 covers 7 bases. V gave up 2 bases and J gave up 9 bases; unmatched junction bases: 6. Per the germline V gene, CDR1 is SGHDN and CDR2 is FVKESK. This CDR3 comprises 13 residues. CDR3 sequence: CASSQLAGAPQYF. The CDR3 DNA reads as TGTGCCAGCAGCCAACTGGCGGGAGCCCCCCAGTACTTC.

The chain links TRBV7-9 to TRBJ1-5; D is uncertain. The V and J ends lost 5 bases and 7 bases respectively, with 12 bases between them. CDR3 length: 13 residues. Per germline, CDR1 SEHNR and CDR2 FQNEAQ (reference sequence). The chain's CDR3 is CASSPLIGQPQHF. The CDR3, as DNA: TGTGCCAGCAGCCCCTTGATAGGACAGCCCCAGCATTTT.

This chain connects TRBV5-4 to TRBJ1-2, with 8 positions matching TRBD1. The length of the CDR3 is 14 residues. Germline trimming cut 4 bases from V and 2 bases from J; bases unmatched to any gene: 4. CDR1 is SGHNT, CDR2 YYREEE, per germline (reference sequence). CDR3 in amino acids: CASSRGQGNYGYTF. DNA for the CDR3: TGTGCCAGCAGCCGAGGACAGGGCAACTATGGCTACACCTTC.